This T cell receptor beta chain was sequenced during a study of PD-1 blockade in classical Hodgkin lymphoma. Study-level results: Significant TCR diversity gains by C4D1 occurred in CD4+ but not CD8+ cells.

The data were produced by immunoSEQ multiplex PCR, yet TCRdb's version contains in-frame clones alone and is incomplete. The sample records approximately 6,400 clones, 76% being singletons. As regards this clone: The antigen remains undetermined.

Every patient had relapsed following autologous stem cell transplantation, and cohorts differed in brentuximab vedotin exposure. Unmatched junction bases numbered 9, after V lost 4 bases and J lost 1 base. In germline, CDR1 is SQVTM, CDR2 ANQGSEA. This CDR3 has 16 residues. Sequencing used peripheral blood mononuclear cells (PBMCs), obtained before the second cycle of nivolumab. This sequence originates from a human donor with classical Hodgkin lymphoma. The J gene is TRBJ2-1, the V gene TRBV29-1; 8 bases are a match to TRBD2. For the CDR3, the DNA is TGCAGCGTTGTACCCAGCGGGAGAGGATCCTACAATGAGCAGTTCTTC. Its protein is CSVVPSGRGSYNEQFF.